The clone carrying this T cell receptor beta chain appeared many times. The data belong to a study of T cells in Graves' hyperthyroidism and ophthalmopathy. CDR3 length: 13 amino acids. V gave up 5 bases and J gave up 3 bases, with 10 bases separating them. Germline lookup yields CDR1 MNHEY and CDR2 SMNVEV (reference sequence). The source material, RNA transcripts, was used to amplify TCR beta CDR3 regions. An initial round of RT-PCR targeting the TCR CDR3 relied on the HTBI primer set. TCRdb re-analysed the multiplex PCR reads in MiXCR, keeping a single row per CDR3 protein. The sample has fewer than 350,000 distinct CDR3 sequences, 15% to 20% seen once; the top ten hold less than 20%.

This receptor was taken from a woman between 40 and 55 years old with Graves' ophthalmopathy. Material for sequencing was blood. This chain uses TRBV27 with TRBJ1-1, with D unclear. This chain's CDR3 is CASSPYPDTEAFF. Here the CDR3 DNA reads TGTGCCAGCAGTCCATATCCCGACACTGAAGCTTTCTTT.